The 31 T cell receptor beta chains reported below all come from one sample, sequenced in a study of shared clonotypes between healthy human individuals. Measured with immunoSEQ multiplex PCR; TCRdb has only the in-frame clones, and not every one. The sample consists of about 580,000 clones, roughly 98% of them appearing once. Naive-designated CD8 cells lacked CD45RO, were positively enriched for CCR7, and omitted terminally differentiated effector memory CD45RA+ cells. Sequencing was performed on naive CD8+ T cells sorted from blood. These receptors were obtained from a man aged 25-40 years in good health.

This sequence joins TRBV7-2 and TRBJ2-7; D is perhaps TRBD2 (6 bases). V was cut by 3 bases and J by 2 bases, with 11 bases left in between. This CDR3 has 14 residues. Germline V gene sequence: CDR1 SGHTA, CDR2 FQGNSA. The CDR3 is CASSFIADPYEQYF. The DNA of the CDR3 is TGTGCCAGCAGCTTCATAGCGGATCCCTACGAGCAGTACTTC.

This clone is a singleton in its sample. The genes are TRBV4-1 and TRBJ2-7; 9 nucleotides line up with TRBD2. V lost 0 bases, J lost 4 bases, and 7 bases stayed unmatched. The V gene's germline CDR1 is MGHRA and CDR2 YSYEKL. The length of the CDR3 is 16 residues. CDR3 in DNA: TGCGCCAGCAGCCAAGACCGCCTAGCGGGATGGTACGAGCAGTACTTC. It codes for CASSQDRLAGWYEQYF.

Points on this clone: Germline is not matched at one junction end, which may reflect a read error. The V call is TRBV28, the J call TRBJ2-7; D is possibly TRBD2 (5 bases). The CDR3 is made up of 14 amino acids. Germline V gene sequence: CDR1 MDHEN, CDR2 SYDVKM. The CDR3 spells CASNLGRSGYEQYF. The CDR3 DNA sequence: TGTGCTAGCAACCTCGGCAGGAGCGGCTACGAGCAGTACTTC.

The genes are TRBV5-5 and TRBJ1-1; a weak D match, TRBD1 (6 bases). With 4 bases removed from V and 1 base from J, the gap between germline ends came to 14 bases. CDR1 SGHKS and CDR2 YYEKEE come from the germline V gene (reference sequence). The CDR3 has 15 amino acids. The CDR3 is CASSLLGGRNTEAFF. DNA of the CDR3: TGTGCCAGCAGCCTCCTGGGGGGGCGGAACACTGAAGCTTTCTTT.

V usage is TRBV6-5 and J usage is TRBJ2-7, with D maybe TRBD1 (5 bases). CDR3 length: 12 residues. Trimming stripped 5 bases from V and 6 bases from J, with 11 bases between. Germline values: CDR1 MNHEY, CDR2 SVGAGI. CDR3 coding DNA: TGTGCCAGCAGTCAAAAAGGGGTCGAGCAGTACTTC. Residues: CASSQKGVEQYF.

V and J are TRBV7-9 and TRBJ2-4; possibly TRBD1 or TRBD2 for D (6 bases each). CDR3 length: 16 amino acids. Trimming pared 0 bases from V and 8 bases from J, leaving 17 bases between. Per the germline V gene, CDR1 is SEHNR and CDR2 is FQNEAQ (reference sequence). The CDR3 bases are TGTGCCAGCAGCTTAGCGGGAGGACAGAGGGGAGACATTCAGTACTTC. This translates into CASSLAGGQRGDIQYF.

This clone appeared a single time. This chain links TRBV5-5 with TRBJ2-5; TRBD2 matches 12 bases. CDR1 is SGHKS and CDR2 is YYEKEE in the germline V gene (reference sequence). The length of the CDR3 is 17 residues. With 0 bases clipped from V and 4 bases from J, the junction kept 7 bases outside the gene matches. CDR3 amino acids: CASSLGTSGIFGETQYF. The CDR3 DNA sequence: TGTGCCAGCAGCTTGGGGACTAGCGGGATTTTCGGAGAGACCCAGTACTTC.

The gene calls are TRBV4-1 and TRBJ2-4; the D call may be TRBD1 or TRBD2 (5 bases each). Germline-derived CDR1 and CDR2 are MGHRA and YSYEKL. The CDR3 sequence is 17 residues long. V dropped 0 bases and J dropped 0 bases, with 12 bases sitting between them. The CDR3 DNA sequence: TGCGCCAGCAGCCAAGATGGGGGTACCCTAGCCAAAAACATTCAGTACTTC. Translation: CASSQDGGTLAKNIQYF.

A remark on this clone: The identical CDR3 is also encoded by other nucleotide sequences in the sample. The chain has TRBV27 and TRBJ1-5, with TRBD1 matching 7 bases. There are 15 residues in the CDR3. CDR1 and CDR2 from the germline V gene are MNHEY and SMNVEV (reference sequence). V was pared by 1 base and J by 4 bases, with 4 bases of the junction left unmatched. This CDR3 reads CASSLFSGGNQPQHF. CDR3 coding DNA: TGTGCCAGCAGTTTATTTTCAGGGGGGAATCAGCCCCAGCATTTT.

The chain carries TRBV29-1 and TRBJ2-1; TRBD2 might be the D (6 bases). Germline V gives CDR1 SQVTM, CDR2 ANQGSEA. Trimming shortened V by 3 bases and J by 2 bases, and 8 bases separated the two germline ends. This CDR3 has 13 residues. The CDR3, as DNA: TGCAGCGTTGAGGGGGGAACCTACAATGAGCAGTTCTTC. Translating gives CSVEGGTYNEQFF.

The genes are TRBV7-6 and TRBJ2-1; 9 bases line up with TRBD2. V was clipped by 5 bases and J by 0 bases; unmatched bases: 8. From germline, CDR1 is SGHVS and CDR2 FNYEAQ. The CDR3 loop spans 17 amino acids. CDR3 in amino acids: CASSGERGRASYNEQFF. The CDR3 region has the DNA TGTGCCAGCAGCGGGGAGCGCGGGAGGGCCTCCTACAATGAGCAGTTCTTC.

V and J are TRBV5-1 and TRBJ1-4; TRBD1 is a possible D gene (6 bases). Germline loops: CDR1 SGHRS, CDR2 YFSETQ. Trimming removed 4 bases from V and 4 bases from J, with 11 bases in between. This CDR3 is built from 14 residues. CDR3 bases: TGCGCCAGCAGCCCGGGGGCAGATAATGAAAAACTGTTTTTT. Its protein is CASSPGADNEKLFF.

The CDR3 DNA is TGTGCCAGCAGTAAAGGATCCTACACCGGGGAGCTGTTTTTT. Amino acid sequence: CASSKGSYTGELFF. The chain employs TRBV6-5 and TRBJ2-2; no definite D call. Per the germline V gene, CDR1 is MNHEY and CDR2 is SVGAGI. The CDR3 covers 14 residues. V dropped 5 bases and J dropped 3 bases, with 10 bases sitting between them.

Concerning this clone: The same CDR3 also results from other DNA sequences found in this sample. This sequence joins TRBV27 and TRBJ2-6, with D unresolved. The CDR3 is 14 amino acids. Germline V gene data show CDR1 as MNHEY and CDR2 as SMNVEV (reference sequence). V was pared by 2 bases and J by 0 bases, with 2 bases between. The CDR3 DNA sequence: TGTGCCAGCAGTTTAGGCTCTGGGGCCAACGTCCTGACTTTC. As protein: CASSLGSGANVLTF.

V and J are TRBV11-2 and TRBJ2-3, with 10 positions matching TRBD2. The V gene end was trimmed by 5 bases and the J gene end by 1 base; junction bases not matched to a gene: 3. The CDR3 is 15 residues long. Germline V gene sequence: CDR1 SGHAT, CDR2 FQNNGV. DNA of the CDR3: TGTGCCAGCAGCGCGGGGACTAGCGGCACAGATACGCAGTATTTT. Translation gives CASSAGTSGTDTQYF. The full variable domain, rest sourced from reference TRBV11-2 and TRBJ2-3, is EAGVAQSPRYKIIEKRQSVAFWCNPISGHATLYWYQQILGQGPKLLIQFQNNGVVDDSQLPKDRFSAERLKGVDSTLKIQPAKLEDSAVYLCASSAGTSGTDTQYFGPGTRLTVL.

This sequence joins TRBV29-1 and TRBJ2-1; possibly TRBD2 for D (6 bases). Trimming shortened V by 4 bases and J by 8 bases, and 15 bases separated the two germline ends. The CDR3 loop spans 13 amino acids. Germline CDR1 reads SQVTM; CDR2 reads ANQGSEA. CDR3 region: CSVVSREWYEQFF. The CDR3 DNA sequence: TGCAGCGTTGTAAGTCGGGAGTGGTATGAGCAGTTCTTC.

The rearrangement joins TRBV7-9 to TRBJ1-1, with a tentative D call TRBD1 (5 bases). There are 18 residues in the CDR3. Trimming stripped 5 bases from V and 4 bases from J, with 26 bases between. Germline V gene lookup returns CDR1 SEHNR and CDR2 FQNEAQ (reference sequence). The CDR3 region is CASSGLRDQSGKGTEAFF. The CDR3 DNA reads TGTGCCAGCAGCGGACTCCGGGACCAATCGGGTAAAGGCACTGAAGCTTTCTTT. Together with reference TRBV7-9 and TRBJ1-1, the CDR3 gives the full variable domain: DTGVSQNPRHKITKRGQNVTFRCDPISEHNRLYWYRQTLGQGPEFLTYFQNEAQLEKSRLLSDRFSAERPKGSFSTLEIQRTEQGDSAMYLCASSGLRDQSGKGTEAFFGQGTRLTVV.

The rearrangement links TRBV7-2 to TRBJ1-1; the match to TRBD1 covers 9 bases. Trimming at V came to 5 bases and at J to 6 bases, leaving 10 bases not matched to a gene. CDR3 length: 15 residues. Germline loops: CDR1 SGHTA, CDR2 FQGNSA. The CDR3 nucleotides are TGTGCCAGCAGCAAAGACAGGGGGGGTTTCGCTGAAGCTTTCTTT. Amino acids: CASSKDRGGFAEAFF.

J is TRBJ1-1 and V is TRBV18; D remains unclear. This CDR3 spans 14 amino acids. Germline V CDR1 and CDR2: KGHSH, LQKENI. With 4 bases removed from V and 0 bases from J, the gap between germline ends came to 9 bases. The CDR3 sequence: CASSLGLMNTEAFF. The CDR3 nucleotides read TGTGCCAGCTCACTTGGCTTGATGAACACTGAAGCTTTCTTT.

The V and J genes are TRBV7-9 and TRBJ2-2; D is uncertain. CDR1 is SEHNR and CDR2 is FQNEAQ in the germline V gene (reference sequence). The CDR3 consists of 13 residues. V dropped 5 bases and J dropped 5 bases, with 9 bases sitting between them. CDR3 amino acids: CASSPSETGELFF. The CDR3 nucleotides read TGTGCCAGCAGCCCATCCGAGACCGGGGAGCTGTTTTTT.

CDR3 bases: TGTGCCAGCAGCCCTAGGGCTGGGGAGGGTTCGGATACGCAGTATTTT. Amino acid sequence: CASSPRAGEGSDTQYF. The V gene is TRBV9, the J gene TRBJ2-3; 7 bases agree with TRBD2. From germline, CDR1 is SGDLS and CDR2 YYNGEE. Germline trimming cut 4 bases from V and 6 bases from J; bases unmatched to any gene: 14. This CDR3 has 16 residues. Supplemented by reference TRBV9 and TRBJ2-3, the full variable domain reads DSGVTQTPKHLITATGQRVTLRCSPRSGDLSVYWYQQSLDQGLQFLIQYYNGEERAKGNILERFSAQQFPDLHSELNLSSLELGDSALYFCASSPRAGEGSDTQYFGPGTRLTVL.

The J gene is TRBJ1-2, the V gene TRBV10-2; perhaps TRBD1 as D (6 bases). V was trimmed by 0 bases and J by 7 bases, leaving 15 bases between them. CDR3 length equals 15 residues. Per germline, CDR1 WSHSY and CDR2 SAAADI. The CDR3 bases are TGCGCCAGCAGTGAGTCTCCATCAGGGGTTCTTGGCTACACCTTC. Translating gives CASSESPSGVLGYTF.

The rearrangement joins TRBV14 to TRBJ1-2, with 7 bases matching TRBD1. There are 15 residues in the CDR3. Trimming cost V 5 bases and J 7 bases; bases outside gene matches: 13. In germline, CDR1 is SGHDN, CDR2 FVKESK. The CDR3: CASSSETGYVRGYTF. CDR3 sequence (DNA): TGTGCCAGCAGCAGTGAGACAGGGTATGTCCGTGGCTACACCTTC.

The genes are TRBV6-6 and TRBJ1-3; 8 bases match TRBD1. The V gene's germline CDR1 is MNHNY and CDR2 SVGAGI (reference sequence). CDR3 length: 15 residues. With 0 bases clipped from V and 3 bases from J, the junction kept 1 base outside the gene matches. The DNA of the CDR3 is TGTGCCAGCAGTTACTCGGACAGGGTTGGAAACACCATATATTTT. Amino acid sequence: CASSYSDRVGNTIYF.

CDR3: CASSLDFRNEQFF. Written as DNA, the CDR3 is TGTGCCAGCAGCTTAGACTTCAGGAATGAGCAGTTCTTC. The V and J genes are TRBV7-9 and TRBJ2-1; no firm D call. The V end lost 1 base, the J end lost 7 bases, and 8 bases lay between the germline ends. The CDR3 runs to 13 residues. The germline V gene encodes CDR1 SEHNR and CDR2 FQNEAQ (reference sequence).

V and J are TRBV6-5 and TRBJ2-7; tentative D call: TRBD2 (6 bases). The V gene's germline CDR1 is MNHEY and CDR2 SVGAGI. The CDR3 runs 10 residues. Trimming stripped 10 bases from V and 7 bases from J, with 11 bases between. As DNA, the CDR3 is TGTGCCACCCTGGCGGGGGAGCAGTACTTC. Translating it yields CATLAGEQYF.

The DNA for the CDR3 is TGTGCCAGCAGTCCACAGGGGGCCGGTAACTATGGCTACACCTTC. It codes for CASSPQGAGNYGYTF. The chain carries TRBV6-6 and TRBJ1-2; 9 nucleotides match TRBD1. The germline V gene has CDR1 MNHNY and CDR2 SVGAGI (reference sequence). Germline trimming cut 5 bases from V and 1 base from J; bases unmatched to any gene: 5. This CDR3 contains 15 residues.

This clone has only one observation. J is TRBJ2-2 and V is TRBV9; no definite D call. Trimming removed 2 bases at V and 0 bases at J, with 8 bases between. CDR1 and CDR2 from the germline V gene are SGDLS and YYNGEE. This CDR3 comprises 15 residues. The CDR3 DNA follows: TGTGCCAGCAGCGTTTATACTTCGAACACCGGGGAGCTGTTTTTT. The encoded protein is CASSVYTSNTGELFF.

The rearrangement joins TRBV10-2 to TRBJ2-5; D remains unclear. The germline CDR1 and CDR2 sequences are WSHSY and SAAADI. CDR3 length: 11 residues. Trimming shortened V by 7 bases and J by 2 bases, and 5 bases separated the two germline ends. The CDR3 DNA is TGCGCCAGCATGCGGCAAGAGACCCAGTACTTC. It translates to CASMRQETQYF.

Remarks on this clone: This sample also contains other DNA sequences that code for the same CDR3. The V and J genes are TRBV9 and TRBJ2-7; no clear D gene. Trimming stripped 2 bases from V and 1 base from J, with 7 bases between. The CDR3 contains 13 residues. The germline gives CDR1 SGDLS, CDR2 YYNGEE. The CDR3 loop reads CASSVGPSYEQYF. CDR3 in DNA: TGTGCCAGCAGCGTCGGGCCGTCCTACGAGCAGTACTTC.

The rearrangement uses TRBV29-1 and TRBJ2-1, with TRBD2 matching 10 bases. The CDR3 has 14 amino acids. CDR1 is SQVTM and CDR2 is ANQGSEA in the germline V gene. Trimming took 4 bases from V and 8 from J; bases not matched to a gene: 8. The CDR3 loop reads CSVVEVAGGDEQFF. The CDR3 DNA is TGCAGCGTTGTTGAAGTAGCGGGAGGTGATGAGCAGTTCTTC.